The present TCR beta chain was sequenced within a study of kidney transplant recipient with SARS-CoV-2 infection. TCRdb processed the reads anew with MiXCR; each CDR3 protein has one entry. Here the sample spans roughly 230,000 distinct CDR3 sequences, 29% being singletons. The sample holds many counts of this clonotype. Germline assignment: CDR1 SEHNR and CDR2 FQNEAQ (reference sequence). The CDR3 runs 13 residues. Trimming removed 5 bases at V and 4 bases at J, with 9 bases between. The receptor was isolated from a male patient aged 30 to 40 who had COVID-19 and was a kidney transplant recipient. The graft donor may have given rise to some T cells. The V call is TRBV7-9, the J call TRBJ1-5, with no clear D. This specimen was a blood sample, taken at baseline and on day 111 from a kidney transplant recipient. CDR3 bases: TGTGCCAGCAGCAATGGAGTAAATCAGCCCCAGCATTTT. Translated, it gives CASSNGVNQPQHF. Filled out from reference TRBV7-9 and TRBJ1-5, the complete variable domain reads DTGVSQNPRHKITKRGQNVTFRCDPISEHNRLYWYRQTLGQGPEFLTYFQNEAQLEKSRLLSDRFSAERPKGSFSTLEIQRTEQGDSAMYLCASSNGVNQPQHFGDGTRLSIL.